Listed below are T cell receptor beta chains from one sample, sequenced in a study of blood T cell repertoires in COVID-19. This table comes from immunoSEQ multiplex PCR, and its TCRdb copy is limited to in-frame clones, with some not included. This sample has around 100,000 clones, with approximately 70% found just once. The sequencing input was peripheral blood. These receptors all stem from a man at least 80 years old with acute or convalescent COVID-19. Both conserved end residues are part of each CDR3. A D gene is named only where the DNA matches it firmly. Rows may omit the clone size; those that give it use once, few, many or a size class.

clone size,D gene,V gene,J gene,CDR3 DNA,CDR3 protein
few,.,TRBV4-3,TRBJ1-1,TGCGCCAGCAGCCAAGTGGGACACGAGAACACTGAAGCTTTCTTT,CASSQVGHENTEAFF
.,.,TRBV27,TRBJ1-5,TGTGCCAGCAGACTAAGTGGGGGGGTGATTACGCCCCAGCATTTT,CASRLSGGVITPQHF
.,TRBD2,TRBV29-1,TRBJ2-5,TGCAGCGCCAAAGCGGGGGCTACGGGGGAGACCCAGTACTTC,CSAKAGATGETQYF
.,.,TRBV28,TRBJ2-5,TGTGCCAGCAGTTTATCTGGGGGGTCCCAAGAGACCCAGTACTTC,CASSLSGGSQETQYF
.,.,TRBV28,TRBJ1-5,TGTGCCAGCAGTTTGGGGAGGGATTTGGCCCAGCATTTT,CASSLGRDLAQHF
.,TRBD2,TRBV18,TRBJ2-2,TGTGCCAGAGGCAGAAGACGACCCAACGGGACTAGCGGGAGGATGTGGGACACCGGGGAGCTGTTTTTT,CARGRRRPNGTSGRMWDTGELFF
.,TRBD1,TRBV5-4,TRBJ1-2,TGTGCCAGCAGCCGAACCGGGACAGACTATGGCTACACCTTC,CASSRTGTDYGYTF
.,TRBD1,TRBV27,TRBJ2-3,TGTGCCAGCGGGGGACAGCAGTATGCGCAGTATTTT,CASGGQQYAQYF
once,TRBD2,TRBV11-2,TRBJ2-1,TGTGCCAGCAGCGATCCCGCGGGAGGCTACAATGAGCAGTTCTTC,CASSDPAGGYNEQFF
.,TRBD2,TRBV6-5,TRBJ2-2,TGTGCCGGCCGGGGGGGGGATACCGGGGAGCTGTTTTTT,CAGRGGDTGELFF
few,.,TRBV7-2,TRBJ2-7,TGTGCCAGCAGCTTAGATCTCGCGAGGTACGAGCAGTACTTC,CASSLDLARYEQYF
.,TRBD2,TRBV7-6,TRBJ2-7,TGTGCCAGCAGCCTAGGGACTAGCGACTACGAGCAGTACTTC,CASSLGTSDYEQYF
.,TRBD2,TRBV5-1,TRBJ2-2,TGCGCCAGCATGAAGAGCGGGAGGCCCAACACCGGGGAGCTGTTTTTT,CASMKSGRPNTGELFF
.,.,TRBV19,TRBJ1-2,TGTGCCAGTAGTATAATCGACAGTACGCGGGAATATGGCTACACCTTC,CASSIIDSTREYGYTF
many,.,TRBV6-2/TRBV6-3,TRBJ2-1,TGTGCCAGCAGTTACGCGGATGAGCAGTTCTTC,CASSYADEQFF
few,.,TRBV6-5,TRBJ1-2,TGTGCCAGCAGTTACGCAGGGCCGCTCGGCTACACCTTC,CASSYAGPLGYTF
many,TRBD1,TRBV24-1,TRBJ1-3,TGTGCCACCAGCCCCGGGACAGGGCAGGTCTCGAAGGGAAACACCATATATTTT,CATSPGTGQVSKGNTIYF
few,.,TRBV28,TRBJ2-7,TGTGCCAGCAGTCAAATAGGAGACTCCTACGAGCAGTACTTC,CASSQIGDSYEQYF
.,.,TRBV5-1,TRBJ2-4,TGCGCCAGCAGCTCTACAGGAAACATTCAGTACTTC,CASSSTGNIQYF
few,.,TRBV6-5,TRBJ2-1,TGTGCCAGCGGAGAAATTGAGCAGTTCTTC,CASGEIEQFF
.,.,TRBV6-2/TRBV6-3,TRBJ2-1,TGTGCCAGCAGTTCGCTCTATTGGCAGTTCTTC,CASSSLYWQFF
.,.,TRBV11-2,TRBJ2-1,TGTGCCAGCAGCTTCGGGCGGGTTATTGGCAATGAGCAGTTCTTC,CASSFGRVIGNEQFF
.,TRBD1,TRBV6-6,TRBJ2-7,TGTGCCAGCAGGCCACCCGGGACAGGGGCCCACGAGCAGTACTTC,CASRPPGTGAHEQYF
.,TRBD1,TRBV6-1,TRBJ1-4,TGTGCCAGCAGTGAAGCGTCTGCGGTCGGGACAGGGATTAGGCAACTGTTTTTT,CASSEASAVGTGIRQLFF
.,TRBD1,TRBV9,TRBJ2-1,TGTGCCAGCAGTAAGGGACAGGGCTCCTACAATGAGCAGTTCTTC,CASSKGQGSYNEQFF
few,.,TRBV7-2,TRBJ1-4,TGTGCCAGCGGCTCCCGAACCGCCTATAATGAAAAACTGTTTTTT,CASGSRTAYNEKLFF
.,TRBD1,TRBV5-3,TRBJ1-4,TGTGCCAGAAGCGCGGAGAGGACAGGGTTTGAAAAACTGTTTTTT,CARSAERTGFEKLFF
.,TRBD2,TRBV10-3,TRBJ2-1,TGTGCCATCAGTCGGCTCGGTAGCGGGGAGGACAATGAGCAGTTCTTC,CAISRLGSGEDNEQFF
.,TRBD1,TRBV28,TRBJ2-1,TGTGCCAGCAGTTTGGGGCACAGGGGGCAATACAATGAGCAGTTCTTC,CASSLGHRGQYNEQFF
.,.,TRBV29-1,TRBJ2-5,TGCAGCGTTGATCGTCAGGGGAAGAAGACCCAGTACTTC,CSVDRQGKKTQYF
.,TRBD1,TRBV10-3,TRBJ1-1,TGTGCCATCAGCCCCACAGGGGTGGACACTGAAGCTTTCTTT,CAISPTGVDTEAFF
.,.,TRBV5-4,TRBJ2-3,TGTGCCAGCAGCTCCCATGGGAGAGGCACAGATACGCAGTATTTT,CASSSHGRGTDTQYF
.,.,TRBV6-5,TRBJ2-5,TGTGCCAGCACCGAGGGGGGGGGACGAGAGACCCAGTACTTC,CASTEGGGRETQYF
.,.,TRBV10-1,TRBJ2-3,TGCGCCAGCAGTCGGCGCGGGGCCGAAGATACGCAGTATTTT,CASSRRGAEDTQYF
many,TRBD2,TRBV10-2,TRBJ2-3,TGCGCCAGCAGTGAAATCGGGAGGAGCACAGATACGCAGTATTTT,CASSEIGRSTDTQYF
.,.,TRBV5-6,TRBJ1-1,TGTGCCAGCAGGGGACATAGGAACACTGAAGCTTTCTTT,CASRGHRNTEAFF
once,TRBD1,TRBV18,TRBJ2-1,TGTGCCAGCTCCCCAGGGGACAGATGGGTTTACAATGAGCAGTTCTTC,CASSPGDRWVYNEQFF